Listed here are 21 T cell receptor beta chains from one sample, sequenced in a study of CD8+CD57+ T cells in acquired aplastic anemia. TCR beta VDJ and CDR3 profiling used genomic DNA as template. MiXCR was run by TCRdb on the reads, yielding one entry per CDR3 protein. The table lists approximately 250,000 distinct CDR3 sequences, roughly 82% of them singletons, with 35% to 50% in the top ten. The patients chosen for sequencing had shown expansion of CD8+CD57+ cells (detected by flow cytometry). The sequenced sample consisted of sorted CD4+, CD8+, or CD8+CD57+ T cells (not recorded which) from PBMCs. The receptors originated from a human donor with aplastic anemia.

The J gene is TRBJ2-1, the V gene TRBV7-9; possibly TRBD1 or TRBD2 for D (5 bases each). CDR1 and CDR2 from the germline V gene are SEHNR and FQNEAQ (reference sequence). The CDR3 spans 17 residues. The V end was cut by 0 bases, the J end by 8 bases, with 20 bases between. For the CDR3, the DNA is TGTGCCAGCAGCTTAGCGGGTGGCTACGGGGCCAACTATGAGCAGTTCTTC. Its protein is CASSLAGGYGANYEQFF.

This rearrangement joins TRBV7-3 to TRBJ2-1; D tentatively reads TRBD1 or TRBD2 (5 bases each). CDR3 size: 14 residues. The germline V and J ends were trimmed by 5 bases and 6 bases, with 14 bases remaining between them. Germline V gives CDR1 SGHTA, CDR2 FQGTGA. CDR3 in amino acids: CASSLSGTLNEQFF. CDR3 nucleotide sequence: TGTGCCAGCAGCCTCTCCGGGACCCTCAATGAGCAGTTCTTC. Full variable domain (outside the CDR3, taken from reference TRBV7-3 and TRBJ2-1): GAGVSQTPSNKVTEKGKYVELRCDPISGHTALYWYRQSLGQGPEFLIYFQGTGAADDSGLPNDRFFAVRPEGSVSTLKIQRTERGDSAVYLCASSLSGTLNEQFFGPGTRLTVL.

In this sample, this clonotype turned up once. V usage is TRBV11-1 and J usage is TRBJ1-6; a possible D gene is TRBD1 (5 bases). The CDR3 is 14 residues long. Germline CDR1 reads SGHAT; CDR2 reads FQDESV (reference sequence). Trimming took off 1 base at V and 7 bases at J, with 8 bases between the two ends. In DNA, the CDR3 is TGTGCCAGCAGCTTAGACAGGACAAATTCACCCCTCCACTTT. Amino acid sequence: CASSLDRTNSPLHF.

The chain joins TRBV2 to TRBJ2-7, with D tentatively TRBD1 or TRBD2 (5 bases each). The CDR3 has 14 amino acids. Between the trimmed V and J ends, which lost 7 bases and 2 bases, there was a span of 15 bases. Germline V gene sequence: CDR1 SNHLY, CDR2 FYNNEI. CDR3 bases: TGTGCCAGCACGCCATACGGGGACCCCTACGAGCAGTACTTC. Amino acids: CASTPYGDPYEQYF.

About this clonotype: This is likely a read error, given that the CDR3 carries no conserved phenylalanine or tryptophan at its end. The DNA is left out, because the CDR3 cannot be placed on it with certainty; the CDR3 is given as TCRdb lists it. V usage is TRBV2 and J usage is TRBJ1-2; TRBD1 is taken as the D call from the table, unchecked against the DNA. CDR1 is SNHLY, CDR2 FYNNEI, per germline. The CDR3 adds up to 16 amino acids, both ends counted. The CDR3 sequence: CASGDGGTATQYGYTG.

The V and J genes are TRBV5-4 and TRBJ2-5; 7 nucleotides line up with TRBD2. The germline V gene has CDR1 SGHNT and CDR2 YYREEE (reference sequence). This CDR3 spans 15 amino acids. Losses at the gene ends were 2 bases for V and 5 bases for J; bases not matched to a gene: 9. DNA of the CDR3: TGTGCCAGCAGCTTTACTAGCGCCCAGGGTGAGACCCAGTACTTC. Protein: CASSFTSAQGETQYF.

This clonotype was observed a handful of times. The rearrangement uses TRBV11-3 and TRBJ1-6, with TRBD1 as a possible D gene (5 bases). V was pared by 0 bases and J by 10 bases, with 16 bases between. This CDR3 has 16 residues. Per the germline V gene, CDR1 is SGHNT and CDR2 is YENEEA. The CDR3, as DNA: TGTGCCAGCAGCTTAGATCTGACAGTGGGTGGGTCACCCCTCCACTTT. Protein product: CASSLDLTVGGSPLHF.

The chain employs TRBV9 and TRBJ1-2; no clear D. V was pared by 3 bases and J by 2 bases, with 11 bases between. The germline V gene has CDR1 SGDLS and CDR2 YYNGEE. The CDR3 totals 14 residues. The CDR3 sequence: CASSGGGSNYGYTF. The CDR3 DNA reads as TGTGCCAGCAGCGGTGGAGGGTCAAACTATGGCTACACCTTC.

V usage is TRBV7-9 and J usage is TRBJ1-2; no reliable D call. Per germline, CDR1 SEHNR and CDR2 FQNEAQ (reference sequence). V was trimmed by 5 bases and J by 7 bases, leaving 20 bases between them. The CDR3 has 15 amino acids. CDR3 sequence: CASSPREQTEGGYTF. The CDR3 bases are TGTGCCAGCAGCCCAAGAGAACAAACCGAGGGTGGCTACACCTTC.

About this clonotype itself: The germline gene is not matched at one end of the junction; a read error may be the cause. The genes are TRBV24-1 and TRBJ2-3, with TRBD2 matching over 8 bases. CDR1 and CDR2 (germline): KGHDR, SFDVKD. The CDR3 runs 15 residues. CDR3 in amino acids: CASSDGTRGIDTQYF. CDR3 nucleotide sequence: TGTGCCAGCAGTGACGGGACTAGAGGGATAGATACGCAGTATTTT.

There are many counts of this clonotype. The CDR3: CASSQVGSVEQFF. The CDR3 region has the DNA TGCGCCAGCAGCCAAGTTGGCAGCGTTGAGCAGTTCTTC. The chain employs TRBV4-1 and TRBJ2-1; unclear D gene. CDR3 length equals 13 residues. Per the germline V gene, CDR1 is MGHRA and CDR2 is YSYEKL. V shed 1 base and J shed 9 bases, with 10 bases lying between them.

The V and J genes are TRBV24-1 and TRBJ1-2, with a possible D match to TRBD1 (5 bases). This CDR3 has 13 amino acids. Trimming took off 3 bases at V and 7 bases at J, with 11 bases between the two ends. CDR1 and CDR2 from the germline V gene are KGHDR and SFDVKD. CDR3 region: CATSDQGARGYTF. The CDR3 region has the DNA TGTGCCACCAGTGATCAAGGGGCTCGTGGCTACACCTTC.

V gene TRBV5-5 combines with J gene TRBJ1-2; D gene ambiguous. This CDR3 is 12 amino acids long. Per the germline V gene, CDR1 is SGHKS and CDR2 is YYEKEE (reference sequence). V was shortened by 3 bases and J by 8 bases, with 11 bases between the two germline ends. Here the CDR3 DNA reads TGTGCCAGCAGCTCTGAGTCCCGCGGCTACACCTTC. Translating it yields CASSSESRGYTF.

A word on this clonotype: At one of its ends the junction is not consistent with the germline gene, which may arise from a read error. The chain links TRBV7-6 to TRBJ2-3, with D perhaps TRBD1 or TRBD2 (6 bases each). This CDR3 spans 14 amino acids. CDR1 is SGHVS and CDR2 is FNYEAQ in the germline V gene. The CDR3 coding sequence is TGTGCCAGCACCCTACAAGGGGTCCCCCCGGGGGCCAACTTT. The encoded protein is CASTLQGVPPGANF. The full variable domain, with the rest looked up from reference TRBV7-6 and TRBJ2-3, is GAGVSQSPRYKVTKRGQDVALRCDPISGHVSLYWYRQALGQGPEFLTYFNYEAQQDKSGLPNDRFSAERPEGSISTLTIQRTEQRDSAMYRCASTLQGVPPGANFGPGTRLTVL.

About this clonotype itself: A junction end diverges from the germline sequence, so it may reflect a read error. V is TRBV7-9 and J is TRBJ2-4; 9 bases are shared with TRBD2. CDR1 is SEHNR, CDR2 FQNEAQ, per germline (reference sequence). This CDR3 has 12 amino acids. The CDR3 coding sequence is TGTGCCAGCGGCTTTCCTGGGAGCGGGGGGTGCTTC. This gives the protein CASGFPGSGGCF. The full variable domain, its missing parts supplied by reference TRBV7-9 and TRBJ2-4, is DTGVSQNPRHKITKRGQNVTFRCDPISEHNRLYWYRQTLGQGPEFLTYFQNEAQLEKSRLLSDRFSAERPKGSFSTLEIQRTEQGDSAMYLCASGFPGSGGCFGAGTRLSVL.

The chain uses TRBV25-1 and TRBJ2-1, with TRBD2 identical over 10 bases. Germline V gives CDR1 MGHDK, CDR2 SYGVNS. The ends lost 4 bases at V and 8 bases at J; junction bases unmatched: 8. This CDR3 is 15 amino acids long. The CDR3 protein is CASSALAGAVDEQFF. For the CDR3, the DNA is TGTGCCAGCAGTGCCCTAGCGGGGGCGGTCGATGAGCAGTTCTTC.

This chain joins TRBV7-2 and TRBJ2-7, with D unclear. This CDR3 region has 16 residues. The V end was cut by 2 bases, the J end by 9 bases, with 23 bases between. Germline CDR1 SGHTA, CDR2 FQGNSA. This chain's CDR3 is CASSLPVQRHSTSQYV. The CDR3 coding sequence is TGTGCCAGCAGCTTACCGGTACAGAGACACAGTACCTCGCAGTACGTC.

J is TRBJ2-7 and V is TRBV9; possibly TRBD1 or TRBD2 for D (6 bases each). CDR1 is SGDLS, CDR2 YYNGEE, per germline. Trimming took 4 bases from V and 10 from J, leaving 21 bases between them. The CDR3 runs to 14 residues. The CDR3 nucleotides are TGTGCCAGCAGCCAAAGGGGGGACAACTACAATCAGTACTTC. Translating it yields CASSQRGDNYNQYF.

The chain joins TRBV7-3 to TRBJ1-1; D is undetermined. V lost 6 bases, J lost 1 base, and 12 bases lay in between. The CDR3 has 14 amino acids. CDR1 is SGHTA and CDR2 is FQGTGA in the germline V gene. CDR3 loop: CASSGEAGNTEAFF. In nucleotides, the CDR3 is TGTGCCAGCAGTGGTGAAGCGGGGAACACTGAAGCTTTCTTT.

On this clonotype: Because the CDR3's place on the DNA is in doubt, the DNA is left out and the CDR3 is given as listed by TCRdb. The chain carries TRBV7-6 and TRBJ1-1; no check of the table's D call, TRBD1, against the DNA was made. The germline CDR1 and CDR2 sequences are SGHVS and FNYEAQ. The CDR3 is 14 residues long, ends included. The CDR3 protein is CASSLGGTHYFGPF.

In regard to this clonotype: At one end the junction does not follow the germline gene, possibly because of a read error. The chain employs TRBV7-9 and TRBJ2-5, with a weak D call TRBD1 (7 bases). The CDR3 runs to 12 residues. Germline V gene data show CDR1 as SEHNR and CDR2 as FQNEAQ (reference sequence). This CDR3 is CAGQGGRRTQHF. DNA for the CDR3: TGTGCCGGCCAGGGGGGTAGGAGGACACAGCACTTC. The full variable domain, in which reference TRBV7-9 and TRBJ2-5 provide the parts outside the CDR3, is DTGVSQNPRHKITKRGQNVTFRCDPISEHNRLYWYRQTLGQGPEFLTYFQNEAQLEKSRLLSDRFSAERPKGSFSTLEIQRTEQGDSAMYLCAGQGGRRTQHFGPGTRLLVL.